A selection of T cell receptor beta chains follows, all from one sample in a study of vaccination and CD4 T cells after COVID-19. TCRdb reprocessed the PCR reads via MiXCR and lists one record per CDR3 protein. The data contain 6,500 to 8,000 distinct CDR3 sequences, less than 65% of them singletons. The antigens of these receptors remain unknown. Sequenced material: CD4+ T cells from blood, cultured in vitro. The receptors were sampled from a human donor in good health. Each CDR3 is given with its conserved first and last residue. A D gene is named only where the DNA matches it firmly. The listing skips clone size in some rows; elsewhere it reads once, few, many or a size class.

>few|TRBV20-1|TRBJ1-2|NA
TGCAGTGCTAGCGAACGACAGTCTAACTATGGCTACACCTTC
CSASERQSNYGYTF
>NA|TRBV20-1|TRBJ2-7|NA
TGCAGTGCTCGTGGTGGGTCCTACGAGCAGTACTTC
CSARGGSYEQYF
>NA|TRBV15|TRBJ2-5|NA
TGTGCCACCAGCCCTGCCCGAAAGCAGACCCAGTACTTC
CATSPARKQTQYF
>NA|TRBV7-2|TRBJ1-1|NA
TGTGCCAGCAGCTTAGGGCCTTGGGGGGACGCTTTCTTT
CASSLGPWGDAFF
>NA|TRBV6-1|TRBJ1-1|NA
TGTGCCAGCACCCAAAAAGGGCCTGAAGCTTTCTTT
CASTQKGPEAFF
>NA|TRBV19|TRBJ1-4|TRBD1
TGTGCCAGTAGTATCGGCCAGGGGGAGCCGGAAAAACTGTTTTTT
CASSIGQGEPEKLFF
>NA|TRBV7-2|TRBJ2-3|TRBD2
TGTGCCAGCAGCTTGGCCCACGGGGGGGGGATAGATACGCAGTATTTT
CASSLAHGGGIDTQYF
>NA|TRBV24-1|TRBJ1-5|NA
TGTGCCACCAGTGAGGGCCCGCGGCCCCAGCATTTT
CATSEGPRPQHF
>NA|TRBV20-1|TRBJ1-6|NA
TGCAGTGCCGGGACCGGGAGCTCCTATAATTCACCCCTCCACTTT
CSAGTGSSYNSPLHF
>NA|TRBV30|TRBJ1-2|TRBD1
TGTGCCTGGAGGCCTACAGGGGTGGTTGGGGGCTACACCTTC
CAWRPTGVVGGYTF
>NA|TRBV7-2|TRBJ2-4|TRBD1
TGTGCCAGCAGCTTAGGGACAGGGGTTAACATTCAGTACTTC
CASSLGTGVNIQYF
>NA|TRBV19|TRBJ1-5|NA
TGTGCCAGTAGTCCGCGGCGGACCGAAAGCTATAGCAATCAGCCCCAGCATTTT
CASSPRRTESYSNQPQHF
>NA|TRBV28|TRBJ2-4|NA
TGTGCCAGCAGTTTATACCCCCAGGGCCAAAACATTCAGTACTTC
CASSLYPQGQNIQYF
>NA|TRBV6-1|TRBJ1-5|TRBD1
TGTGCCAGCAGACCCTCGGACAGGGTGGGTCCCCAGCATTTT
CASRPSDRVGPQHF
>NA|TRBV25-1|TRBJ2-2|TRBD2
TGTGCCAGCAGTGCCGGGACTAGCGGCCAGGTCGGGGAGCTGTTTTTT
CASSAGTSGQVGELFF
>once|TRBV7-2|TRBJ2-1|TRBD2
TGTGCCAGCAGCTTCCCCAGCGGGGGGGCGGACAATGAGCAGTTCTTC
CASSFPSGGADNEQFF
>NA|TRBV24-1|TRBJ2-2|NA
TGTGCCACCAATCCGTTGGGGGCTAGGAACACCGGGGAGCTGTTTTTT
CATNPLGARNTGELFF
>NA|TRBV12-3/TRBV12-4|TRBJ1-2|NA
TGTGCCAGCAGTCCTCCCCTCCTTGGAGGCTACACCTTC
CASSPPLLGGYTF
>few|TRBV7-7|TRBJ2-5|NA
TGTGCCAGCAGCCCTACGGGTGGGGGGATCGAGACCCAGTACTTC
CASSPTGGGIETQYF
>NA|TRBV7-9|TRBJ1-6|NA
TGTGCCAGCAGCTTAGGTCATCTGGGGGGAAGCTCCTATAATTCACCCCTCCACTTT
CASSLGHLGGSSYNSPLHF
>NA|TRBV29-1|TRBJ1-2|TRBD1
TGCAGCGTTACGGGCGGGACAGGGGACTATGGCTACACCTTC
CSVTGGTGDYGYTF
>NA|TRBV11-2|TRBJ1-1|NA
TGTGCCAGCAGCTTATTAGCGGGAATGAACACTGAAGCTTTCTTT
CASSLLAGMNTEAFF
>NA|TRBV20-1|TRBJ2-7|NA
TGCAGTGCCAAGACCAGGGGTGGCCCCTACGAGCAGTACTTC
CSAKTRGGPYEQYF
>NA|TRBV11-3|TRBJ2-2|NA
TGTGCCAGCAGCTTGTCAAGTCCCGGGGAGCTGTTTTTT
CASSLSSPGELFF
>NA|TRBV18|TRBJ2-1|NA
TGTGCCAGCTCACCAACTCCGAGGGGCCTGGGGACCTACAATGAGCAGTTCTTC
CASSPTPRGLGTYNEQFF
>large|TRBV20-1|TRBJ1-2|NA
TGCAGTGCTAGTGAGCCCACAGGGAGGAACTATGGCTACACCTTC
CSASEPTGRNYGYTF
>few|TRBV20-1|TRBJ1-5|NA
TGCAGCGTTGGAAAGGGGGGCGGCAATCAGCCCCAGCATTTT
CSVGKGGGNQPQHF
>NA|TRBV7-8|TRBJ1-1|NA
TGTGCCAGCAGCCCACTTTCTGAAGCTTTCTTT
CASSPLSEAFF